The 30 T cell receptor beta chains in this list originate from one sample, sequenced in a study of blood T cell repertoires in COVID-19. Clones were sequenced by immunoSEQ multiplex PCR, and TCRdb holds only the in-frame ones, with some missing. The data show about 140,000 clones, 70% to 85% seen once. The material sequenced was PBMCs or T cells enriched from blood (not recorded which). These receptors were obtained from a woman under 30 who had been exposed to COVID-19.

This clone appeared once. V usage is TRBV3-1 (or the pseudogene TRBV3-2) and J usage is TRBJ2-2; tentative D call: TRBD2 (5 bases). V lost 4 bases, J lost 0 bases, and 12 bases lay in between. This CDR3 is built from 16 residues. Germline V gene lookup returns CDR1 LGHDT and CDR2 YNNKEL (reference sequence). CDR3 residues: CASSRLPTANTGELFF. DNA of the CDR3: TGTGCCAGCAGCCGACTACCAACAGCGAACACCGGGGAGCTGTTTTTT.

This chain joins TRBV12-5 and TRBJ1-5; no firm D call. CDR1 and CDR2 from the germline V gene are LGHNT and FRNRAP. V lost 3 bases, J lost 7 bases, and 4 bases lay in between. The CDR3 is made up of 11 amino acids. The CDR3 here is CASGFKQPQHF. CDR3 DNA: TGTGCTAGTGGTTTCAAACAGCCCCAGCATTTT.

The chain carries TRBV7-9 and TRBJ2-1; 7 nucleotides agree with TRBD2. Germline lookup yields CDR1 SEHNR and CDR2 FQNEAQ (reference sequence). With V trimmed by 4 bases and J by 8 bases, 14 bases remained unmatched. The CDR3 is made up of 16 amino acids. The CDR3 protein is CASSSQAGLIGDEQFF. CDR3 nucleotides: TGTGCCAGCAGCTCGCAAGCGGGACTTATAGGGGATGAGCAGTTCTTC.

The V and J genes are TRBV5-7 and TRBJ1-3; D is possibly TRBD1 (5 bases). TRBV5-7 is noted as an ORF with a role that remains uncertain. Deletions cut 7 bases from V and 0 bases from J, with 17 bases between. The CDR3 contains 16 residues. Here the CDR3 DNA reads TGTGCCAGCCCGTACGACAGATCCCTCTCTGGAAACACCATATATTTT. This gives the protein CASPYDRSLSGNTIYF.

The chain carries TRBV7-9 and TRBJ2-5; 12 positions match TRBD1. V lost 2 bases, J lost 1 base, and 2 bases stayed unmatched. Germline V gene lookup returns CDR1 SEHNR and CDR2 FQNEAQ (reference sequence). The CDR3 extends over 16 amino acids. The CDR3 coding sequence is TGTGCCAGCAGCTTATGGGACAGGGGGCTCCAAGAGACCCAGTACTTC. Translation gives CASSLWDRGLQETQYF.

The chain couples TRBV29-1 to TRBJ1-1, with 9 bases aligning to TRBD1. The germline V gene encodes CDR1 SQVTM and CDR2 ANQGSEA. The length of the CDR3 is 12 residues. V gave up 6 bases and J gave up 6 bases; unmatched junction bases: 5. The CDR3: CSVPRQGAEAFF. Written as DNA, the CDR3 is TGCAGCGTGCCCCGACAGGGGGCTGAAGCTTTCTTT.

The chain employs TRBV18 and TRBJ1-5; D gene uncertain. There are 13 residues in the CDR3. Per germline, CDR1 KGHSH and CDR2 LQKENI. V lost 2 bases and J 5 bases, leaving 7 bases between the germline ends. The CDR3 region is CASSPAEYQPQHF. In nucleotides, the CDR3 is TGTGCCAGCTCACCAGCCGAGTATCAGCCCCAGCATTTT.

The chain uses TRBV27 and TRBJ1-6, with 7 bases fitting TRBD1. CDR1 is MNHEY, CDR2 SMNVEV, per germline (reference sequence). Trimming removed 2 bases from V and 3 bases from J; junction bases left unmatched: 4. The CDR3 length is 16 residues. DNA of the CDR3: TGTGCCAGCAGTTTAAGGGGGCCCCTCTATAATTCACCCCTCCACTTT. It translates to CASSLRGPLYNSPLHF.

The gene calls are TRBV7-9 and TRBJ1-2; D call uncertain. The CDR3 sequence is 11 residues long. Germline V gives CDR1 SEHNR, CDR2 FQNEAQ (reference sequence). Deletions cut 4 bases from V and 9 bases from J, with 9 bases between. CDR3: CASSSRRSYTF. Written as DNA, the CDR3 is TGTGCCAGCAGCTCCAGGAGGAGCTACACCTTC.

Only one count was recorded for this clone. In DNA, the CDR3 is TGCGCCAGCAGCACCGGTGCTGGCGGATATGGCTACACCTTC. Protein: CASSTGAGGYGYTF. The chain uses TRBV5-1 and TRBJ1-2; D is unresolved. V lost 4 bases to trimming and J lost 5 bases, with 15 bases between them. Germline V gene lookup returns CDR1 SGHRS and CDR2 YFSETQ. The CDR3 runs 14 residues.

The rearrangement links TRBV6-5 to TRBJ2-3; 8 bases agree with TRBD2. J was trimmed by 3 bases and V by 7 bases; bases with no gene match: 9. Germline-derived CDR1 and CDR2 are MNHEY and SVGAGI. The CDR3 has 15 amino acids. The CDR3 DNA reads TGTGCCAGCACCCTTACGGGGGGGAGAACAGATACGCAGTATTTT. Protein sequence: CASTLTGGRTDTQYF.

The rearrangement joins TRBV27 to TRBJ1-2; perhaps TRBD1 as D (5 bases). From germline, CDR1 is MNHEY and CDR2 SMNVEV (reference sequence). With 0 bases removed from V and 7 bases from J, the gap between germline ends came to 15 bases. The CDR3 is 15 amino acids. CDR3 protein: CASSLSSSGVGGYTF. CDR3 nucleotides: TGTGCCAGCAGTTTATCATCTTCGGGGGTGGGTGGCTACACCTTC.

This rearrangement joins TRBV28 to TRBJ2-7; TRBD1 aligns across 7 bases. Germline CDR1 is MDHEN and CDR2 is SYDVKM. The CDR3 is 16 residues long. The V segment lost 4 bases and the J segment 1 base; nucleotides outside the gene matches: 10. This CDR3 is CASSSPRDRTSYEQYF. The CDR3 DNA sequence: TGTGCCAGCAGTTCCCCCCGGGACAGAACATCCTACGAGCAGTACTTC.

Notes on this clone: The junction departs from germline at one end; a sequencing error may be responsible. CDR3 residues: CASSPGTSDIWDDF. Written as DNA, the CDR3 is TGCGCCAGCAGCCCCGGGACTAGCGACATCTGGGACGACTTC. The V gene is TRBV5-1, the J gene TRBJ2-5, with 10 bases that match TRBD2. CDR1 SGHRS and CDR2 YFSETQ come from the germline V gene. The length of the CDR3 is 14 residues.

The rearrangement joins TRBV2 to TRBJ1-2; unclear D gene. From germline, CDR1 is SNHLY and CDR2 FYNNEI. Trimming took 4 bases from V and 4 from J, leaving 7 bases between them. This CDR3 is 12 amino acids long. CDR3 loop: CASSGEGYGYTF. The CDR3 DNA sequence: TGTGCCAGCAGTGGAGAGGGCTATGGCTACACCTTC.

This clone was seen a single time. This chain joins TRBV2 and TRBJ2-3; the D gene is possibly TRBD2 (6 bases). V was shortened by 8 bases and J by 2 bases, with 17 bases between the two germline ends. CDR1 SNHLY and CDR2 FYNNEI come from the germline V gene. The CDR3 consists of 15 residues. The CDR3 region has the DNA TGTGCCAGCCAACGACTAGGACCAACCACAGATACGCAGTATTTT. It yields the protein CASQRLGPTTDTQYF.

V and J are TRBV18 and TRBJ2-7; D unresolved. Per the germline V gene, CDR1 is KGHSH and CDR2 is LQKENI. Trimming took off 3 bases at V and 1 base at J, with 13 bases between the two ends. This CDR3 region has 15 residues. This CDR3 is CASSPSISRSYEQYF. The CDR3 DNA follows: TGTGCCAGCTCACCTTCTATCTCTAGGTCCTACGAGCAGTACTTC.

The table lists this clone with a count of one. V usage is TRBV7-9 and J usage is TRBJ2-1; 9 bases line up with TRBD2. Per germline, CDR1 SEHNR and CDR2 FQNEAQ (reference sequence). This CDR3 region has 16 residues. V trimming: 3 bases; J trimming: 7 bases; junction bases outside the gene matches: 10. The CDR3 bases are TGTGCCAGCAGCTTTCTGACTAGCGGCCTAGGAAATGAGCAGTTCTTC. Translation: CASSFLTSGLGNEQFF.

The chain is built from TRBV6-2 or TRBV6-3 and TRBJ2-6; D is possibly TRBD1 (6 bases). V lost 5 bases and J lost 17, with 19 bases in between. The CDR3 is 13 amino acids. Per germline, CDR1 MNHEY and CDR2 SVGEGT. The CDR3 sequence is CASSGAGAGPVTF. The CDR3 nucleotides are TGTGCCAGCAGTGGTGCAGGGGCAGGCCCTGTGACTTTC.

The rearrangement uses TRBV13 and TRBJ2-5; 14 bases match TRBD2. Germline loops: CDR1 PRHDT, CDR2 FYEKMQ (reference sequence). The CDR3 is 17 amino acids. Trimming removed 5 bases from V and 5 bases from J; junction bases left unmatched: 10. The CDR3 reads CASSPGLAGVLEETQYF. The CDR3 DNA is TGTGCCAGCAGCCCGGGACTAGCGGGAGTTCTGGAGGAGACCCAGTACTTC.

The rearrangement uses TRBV18 and TRBJ1-2; D is possibly TRBD1 (5 bases). This CDR3 region has 14 residues. Trimming stripped 2 bases from V and 2 bases from J, with 9 bases between. The germline CDR1 and CDR2 sequences are KGHSH and LQKENI. CDR3 region: CASSPSRENYGYTF. The CDR3 DNA follows: TGTGCCAGCTCACCATCCAGGGAAAACTATGGCTACACCTTC.

The chain carries TRBV18 and TRBJ1-4; 7 bases fit TRBD1. CDR3 length: 16 amino acids. Germline loops: CDR1 KGHSH, CDR2 LQKENI. Unmatched junction bases numbered 4, after V lost 3 bases and J lost 0 bases. CDR3 DNA: TGTGCCAGCTCACCCGGGACAGTTCCAACTAATGAAAAACTGTTTTTT. Its protein is CASSPGTVPTNEKLFF.

The V gene is TRBV18, the J gene TRBJ2-3; tentatively, D is TRBD2 (7 bases). Trimming took 2 bases from V and 4 from J, leaving 10 bases between them. CDR1 and CDR2 from the germline V gene are KGHSH and LQKENI. The CDR3 has 14 residues. The DNA for the CDR3 is TGTGCCAGCTCACCATCGGGGGGCCCAGATACGCAGTATTTT. Translated: CASSPSGGPDTQYF.

V gene TRBV7-8 combines with J gene TRBJ2-1; 7 positions agree with TRBD2. The CDR3 runs 17 residues. V lost 5 bases and J lost 3; bases outside the gene matches: 13. From germline, CDR1 is SGHVS and CDR2 FQNEAQ. In DNA form, the CDR3 reads TGTGCCAGCAGCCCAAGGGGTAGCGGGTCGCTCTACAATGAGCAGTTCTTC. Its translation: CASSPRGSGSLYNEQFF.

J is TRBJ2-6 and V is TRBV28; D remains unclear. Trimming removed 7 bases from V and 2 bases from J, with 9 bases in between. This CDR3 has 14 residues. Germline CDR1 MDHEN, CDR2 SYDVKM. CDR3 DNA sequence: TGTGCCAGCACGGGTTCGGCTGGGGCCAACGTCCTGACTTTC. Amino acid sequence: CASTGSAGANVLTF. Based on the CDR3 plus reference TRBV28 and TRBJ2-6, the full variable domain is DVKVTQSSRYLVKRTGEKVFLECVQDMDHENMFWYRQDPGLGLRLIYFSYDVKMKEKGDIPEGYSVSREKKERFSLILESASTNQTSMYLCASTGSAGANVLTFGAGSRLTVL.

V usage is TRBV7-9 and J usage is TRBJ1-6; 8 nucleotides agree with TRBD1. Germline V gives CDR1 SEHNR, CDR2 FQNEAQ (reference sequence). The CDR3 covers 15 residues. The ends lost 6 bases at V and 6 bases at J; junction bases unmatched: 7. CDR3 sequence reads: CASRRGGQGNSPLHF. In nucleotides, the CDR3 is TGTGCCAGCAGAAGGGGCGGACAGGGTAATTCACCCCTCCACTTT.

The genes are TRBV27 and TRBJ2-7; tentatively, D is TRBD1 (5 bases). This CDR3 has 14 residues. Trimming shortened V by 5 bases and J by 2 bases, and 13 bases separated the two germline ends. Germline V gene sequence: CDR1 MNHEY, CDR2 SMNVEV (reference sequence). The CDR3 loop reads CASSGADVTYEQYF. The CDR3 DNA sequence: TGTGCCAGCAGTGGGGCAGATGTTACCTACGAGCAGTACTTC.

The chain is built from TRBV4-2 and TRBJ1-2; 7 bases line up with TRBD1. This CDR3 region has 15 residues. The germline gives CDR1 LGHNA, CDR2 YNFKEQ. J was trimmed by 6 bases and V by 0 bases; bases with no gene match: 7. CDR3 nucleotides: TGTGCCAGCAGCCAAGATTTTGGTACAGGGGATGGCTACACCTTC. This gives the protein CASSQDFGTGDGYTF.

The chain recombines TRBV7-8 with TRBJ2-1; TRBD1 matches at 7 bases. The ends lost 5 bases at V and 7 bases at J; junction bases unmatched: 2. Germline lookup yields CDR1 SGHVS and CDR2 FQNEAQ. The CDR3 extends over 12 amino acids. For the CDR3, the DNA is TGTGCCAGCAGCCAACAGGGGAATGAGCAGTTCTTC. Translation gives CASSQQGNEQFF. Full variable domain (rest looked up from reference TRBV7-8 and TRBJ2-1): GAGVSQSPRYKVAKRGQDVALRCDPISGHVSLFWYQQALGQGPEFLTYFQNEAQLDKSGLPSDRFFAERPEGSVSTLKIQRTQQEDSAVYLCASSQQGNEQFFGPGTRLTVL.

The chain has TRBV6-5 and TRBJ1-1; the match to TRBD1 covers 9 bases. The V gene's germline CDR1 is MNHEY and CDR2 SVGAGI. J gave up 0 bases and V 6 bases, and 5 bases lay outside the gene matches. The length of the CDR3 is 15 residues. The CDR3 DNA sequence: TGTGCCAGCAGGACCGGGACAGGGATGAACACTGAAGCTTTCTTT. It is translated as CASRTGTGMNTEAFF.